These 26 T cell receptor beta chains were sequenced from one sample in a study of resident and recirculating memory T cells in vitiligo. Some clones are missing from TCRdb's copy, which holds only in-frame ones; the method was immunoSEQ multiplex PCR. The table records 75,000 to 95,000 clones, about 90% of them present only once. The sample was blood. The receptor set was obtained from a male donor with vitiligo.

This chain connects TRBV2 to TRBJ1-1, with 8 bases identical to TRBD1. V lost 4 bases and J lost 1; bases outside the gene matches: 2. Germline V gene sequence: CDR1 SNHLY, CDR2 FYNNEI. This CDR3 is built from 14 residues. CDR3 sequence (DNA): TGTGCCAGCAGTGCCGGGACAGGGAACACTGAAGCTTTCTTT. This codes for CASSAGTGNTEAFF. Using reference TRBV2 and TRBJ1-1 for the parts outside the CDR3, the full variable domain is EPEVTQTPSHQVTQMGQEVILRCVPISNHLYFYWYRQILGQKVEFLVSFYNNEISEKSEIFDDQFSVERPDGSNFTLKIRSTKLEDSAMYFCASSAGTGNTEAFFGQGTRLTVV.

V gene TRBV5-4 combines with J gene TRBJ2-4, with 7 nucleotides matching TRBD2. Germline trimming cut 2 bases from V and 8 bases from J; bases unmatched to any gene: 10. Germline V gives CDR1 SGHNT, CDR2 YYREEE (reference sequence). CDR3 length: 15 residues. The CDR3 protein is CASSFWGGVGDIQYF. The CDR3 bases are TGTGCCAGCAGCTTCTGGGGGGGGGTCGGGGACATTCAGTACTTC.

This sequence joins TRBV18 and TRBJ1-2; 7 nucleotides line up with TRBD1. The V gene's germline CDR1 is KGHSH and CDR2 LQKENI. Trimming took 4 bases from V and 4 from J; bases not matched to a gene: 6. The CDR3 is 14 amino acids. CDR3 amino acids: CASSLGQDAYGYTF. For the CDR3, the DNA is TGTGCCAGCTCACTCGGACAGGACGCCTATGGCTACACCTTC. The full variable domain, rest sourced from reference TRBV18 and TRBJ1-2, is NAGVMQNPRHLVRRRGQEARLRCSPMKGHSHVYWYRQLPEEGLKFMVYLQKENIIDESGMPKERFSAEFPKEGPSILRIQQVVRGDSAAYFCASSLGQDAYGYTFGSGTRLTVV.

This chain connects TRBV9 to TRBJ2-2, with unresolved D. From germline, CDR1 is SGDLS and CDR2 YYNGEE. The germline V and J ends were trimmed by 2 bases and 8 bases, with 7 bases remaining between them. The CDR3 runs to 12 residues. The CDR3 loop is CASSVRPGELFF. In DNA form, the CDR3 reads TGTGCCAGCAGCGTCCGTCCTGGGGAGCTGTTTTTT.

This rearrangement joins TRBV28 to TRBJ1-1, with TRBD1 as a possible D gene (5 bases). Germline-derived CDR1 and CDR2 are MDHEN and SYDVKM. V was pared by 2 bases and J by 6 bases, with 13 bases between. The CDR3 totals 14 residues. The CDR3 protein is CASSLIWQQAEAFF. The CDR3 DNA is TGTGCCAGCAGTTTAATCTGGCAACAGGCTGAAGCTTTCTTT.

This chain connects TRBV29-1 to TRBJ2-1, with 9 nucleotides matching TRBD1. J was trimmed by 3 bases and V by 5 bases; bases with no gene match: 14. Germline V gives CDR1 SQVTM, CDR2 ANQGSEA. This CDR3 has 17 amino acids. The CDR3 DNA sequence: TGCAGCGTTCCCTTAAGGTTCCGGACAGGGGTCTACAATGAGCAGTTCTTC. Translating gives CSVPLRFRTGVYNEQFF.

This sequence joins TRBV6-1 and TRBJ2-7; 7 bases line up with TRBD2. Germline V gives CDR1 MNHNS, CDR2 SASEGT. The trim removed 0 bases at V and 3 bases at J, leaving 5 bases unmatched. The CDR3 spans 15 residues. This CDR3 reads CASSEAPSGNYEQYF. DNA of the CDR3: TGTGCCAGCAGTGAAGCCCCTAGCGGTAACTACGAGCAGTACTTC.

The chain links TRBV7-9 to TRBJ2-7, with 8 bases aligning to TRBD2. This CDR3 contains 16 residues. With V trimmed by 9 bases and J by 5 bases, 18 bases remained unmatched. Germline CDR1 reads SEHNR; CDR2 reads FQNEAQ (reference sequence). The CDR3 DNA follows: TGTGCCAGTCCGCGTATAGGTCGGGAGGGTACCAACGAGCAGTACTTC. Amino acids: CASPRIGREGTNEQYF.

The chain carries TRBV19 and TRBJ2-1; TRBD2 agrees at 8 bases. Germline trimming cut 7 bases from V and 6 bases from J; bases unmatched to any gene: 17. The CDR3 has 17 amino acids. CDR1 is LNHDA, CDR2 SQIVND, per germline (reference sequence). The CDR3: CASTPPRGREGPNEQFF. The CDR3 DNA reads TGTGCCAGTACTCCCCCGAGGGGTCGGGAGGGACCCAATGAGCAGTTCTTC.

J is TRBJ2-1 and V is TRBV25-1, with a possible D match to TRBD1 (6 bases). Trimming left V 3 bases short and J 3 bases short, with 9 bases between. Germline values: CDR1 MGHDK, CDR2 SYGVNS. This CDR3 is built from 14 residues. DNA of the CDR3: TGTGCCAGCAGTGATACAGGGAGCTACAATGAGCAGTTCTTC. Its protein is CASSDTGSYNEQFF.

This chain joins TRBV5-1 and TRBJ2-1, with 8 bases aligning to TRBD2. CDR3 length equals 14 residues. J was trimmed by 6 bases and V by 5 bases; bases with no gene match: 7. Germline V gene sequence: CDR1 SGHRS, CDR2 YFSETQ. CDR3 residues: CASSIREGINEQFF. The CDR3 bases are TGCGCCAGCAGTATCCGGGAGGGTATCAATGAGCAGTTCTTC.

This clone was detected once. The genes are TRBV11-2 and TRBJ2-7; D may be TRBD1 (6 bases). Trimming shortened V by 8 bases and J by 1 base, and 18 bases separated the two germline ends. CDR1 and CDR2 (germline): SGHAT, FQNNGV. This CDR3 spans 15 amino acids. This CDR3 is CASGRQAYGSYEQYF. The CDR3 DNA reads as TGTGCCAGCGGCCGACAGGCCTATGGGTCCTACGAGCAGTACTTC.

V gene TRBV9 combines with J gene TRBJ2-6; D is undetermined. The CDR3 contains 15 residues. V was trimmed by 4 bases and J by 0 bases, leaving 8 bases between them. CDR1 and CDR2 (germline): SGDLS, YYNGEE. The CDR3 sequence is CASSPFISGANVLTF. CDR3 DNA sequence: TGTGCCAGCAGCCCTTTTATCTCTGGGGCCAACGTCCTGACTTTC.

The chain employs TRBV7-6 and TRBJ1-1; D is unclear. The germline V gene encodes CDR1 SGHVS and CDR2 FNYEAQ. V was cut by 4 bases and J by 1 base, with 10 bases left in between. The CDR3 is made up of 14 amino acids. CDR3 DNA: TGTGCCAGCAGCTCCCCGGAGGGGAACACTGAAGCTTTCTTT. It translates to CASSSPEGNTEAFF.

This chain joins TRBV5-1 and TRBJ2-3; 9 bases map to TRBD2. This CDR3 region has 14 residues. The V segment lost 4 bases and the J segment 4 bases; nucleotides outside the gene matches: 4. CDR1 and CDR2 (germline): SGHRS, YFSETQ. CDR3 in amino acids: CASSLAGSPDTQYF. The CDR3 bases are TGCGCCAGCAGCCTAGCGGGGTCCCCAGATACGCAGTATTTT.

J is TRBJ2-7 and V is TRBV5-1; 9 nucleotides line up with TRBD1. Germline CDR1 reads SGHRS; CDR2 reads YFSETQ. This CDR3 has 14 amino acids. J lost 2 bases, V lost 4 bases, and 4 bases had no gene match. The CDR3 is CASSGDRAAYEQYF. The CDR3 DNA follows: TGCGCCAGCAGCGGGGACAGGGCCGCCTACGAGCAGTACTTC.

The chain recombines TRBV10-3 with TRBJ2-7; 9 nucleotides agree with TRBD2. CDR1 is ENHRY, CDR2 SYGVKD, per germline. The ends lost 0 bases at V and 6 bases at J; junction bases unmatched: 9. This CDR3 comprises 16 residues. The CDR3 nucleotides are TGTGCCATCAGTGAGTCGACTCGGGTAGCGGGAGCCGAGCAGTACTTC. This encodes CAISESTRVAGAEQYF.

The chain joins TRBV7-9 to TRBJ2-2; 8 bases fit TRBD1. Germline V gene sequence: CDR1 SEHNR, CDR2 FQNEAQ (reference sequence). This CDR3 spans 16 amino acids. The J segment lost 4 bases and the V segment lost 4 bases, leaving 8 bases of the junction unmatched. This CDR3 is CASSSRTGSGTGELFF. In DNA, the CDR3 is TGTGCCAGCAGCTCGCGGACAGGGTCCGGCACCGGGGAGCTGTTTTTT.

The CDR3 loop reads CARLTGPPNTEAFF. The CDR3 DNA reads TGTGCCAGACTCACAGGGCCCCCGAACACTGAAGCTTTCTTT. The chain joins TRBV2 to TRBJ1-1, with D possibly TRBD1 on 6 matching bases. The germline CDR1 and CDR2 sequences are SNHLY and FYNNEI. V was cut by 9 bases and J by 1 base, with 15 bases left in between. The CDR3 is 14 residues long.

The CDR3 protein is CASSLATGGGYTF. The CDR3 DNA reads as TGTGCCAGCAGCCTTGCCACAGGGGGAGGCTACACCTTC. The chain links TRBV7-2 to TRBJ1-2; 8 bases match TRBD1. The CDR3 is made up of 13 amino acids. J lost 8 bases, V lost 5 bases, and 7 bases had no gene match. From germline, CDR1 is SGHTA and CDR2 FQGNSA.

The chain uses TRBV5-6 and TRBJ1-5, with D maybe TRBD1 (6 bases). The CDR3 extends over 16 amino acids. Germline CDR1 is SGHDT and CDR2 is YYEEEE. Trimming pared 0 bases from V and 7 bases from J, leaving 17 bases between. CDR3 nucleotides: TGTGCCAGCAGCTTGGCGGGCAGGGGTCTTTGGCAGCCCCAGCATTTT. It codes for CASSLAGRGLWQPQHF.

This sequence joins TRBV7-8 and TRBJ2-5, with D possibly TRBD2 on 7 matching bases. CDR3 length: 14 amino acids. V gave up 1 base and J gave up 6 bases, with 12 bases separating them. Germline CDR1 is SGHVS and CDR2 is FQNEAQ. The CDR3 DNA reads TGTGCCAGCAGCTTAGGGGGGGGGCCGAAGACCCAGTACTTC. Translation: CASSLGGGPKTQYF. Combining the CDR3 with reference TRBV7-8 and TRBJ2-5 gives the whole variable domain GAGVSQSPRYKVAKRGQDVALRCDPISGHVSLFWYQQALGQGPEFLTYFQNEAQLDKSGLPSDRFFAERPEGSVSTLKIQRTQQEDSAVYLCASSLGGGPKTQYFGPGTRLLVL.

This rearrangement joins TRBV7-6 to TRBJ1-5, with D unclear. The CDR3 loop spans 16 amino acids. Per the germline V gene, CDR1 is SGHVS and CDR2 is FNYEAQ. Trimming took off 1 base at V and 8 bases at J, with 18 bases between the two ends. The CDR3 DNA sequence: TGTGCCAGCAGCTTAGTTACAGAAGTAAGAGAGAAGCCCCAGCATTTT. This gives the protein CASSLVTEVREKPQHF.

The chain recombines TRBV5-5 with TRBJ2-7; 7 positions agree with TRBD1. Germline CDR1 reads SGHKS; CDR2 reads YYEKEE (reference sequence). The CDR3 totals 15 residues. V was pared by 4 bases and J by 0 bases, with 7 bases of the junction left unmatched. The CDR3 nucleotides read TGTGCCAGCAGCGACGACAGGGTCGGCTCCTACGAGCAGTACTTC. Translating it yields CASSDDRVGSYEQYF.

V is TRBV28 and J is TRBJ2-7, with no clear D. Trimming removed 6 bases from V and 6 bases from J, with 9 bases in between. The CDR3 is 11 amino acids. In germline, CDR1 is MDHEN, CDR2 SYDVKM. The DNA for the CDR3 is TGTGCCAGCAGCCCACTTGTCGAGCAGTACTTC. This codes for CASSPLVEQYF.

The chain's CDR3 is CASSFGPGRAEAFF. The CDR3 DNA reads as TGTGCCAGCAGCTTTGGGCCGGGGAGGGCTGAAGCTTTCTTT. The chain combines TRBV7-8 with TRBJ1-1; no firm D call. The length of the CDR3 is 14 residues. The germline CDR1 and CDR2 sequences are SGHVS and FQNEAQ. Trimming took off 3 bases at V and 6 bases at J, with 14 bases between the two ends.